This T cell receptor (beta chain) was observed in a study of blood T cell repertoires in COVID-19. CDR3 length: 14 residues. CDR1 MNHEY and CDR2 SMNVEV come from the germline V gene (reference sequence). V dropped 4 bases and J dropped 2; count of bases not matched to a gene: 2. Generated by immunoSEQ multiplex PCR, the TCRdb table keeps only in-frame clones and is missing some. The sample lists about 110,000 clones, over 70% occurring once. V gene TRBV27 combines with J gene TRBJ2-3; 8 bases align to TRBD1. The receptor's source is a woman aged 50 to 60 with acute or convalescent COVID-19. The specimen sequenced was peripheral blood. Here the CDR3 reads CASSSRGLTDTQYF. DNA for the CDR3: TGTGCCAGCAGTTCCAGGGGGCTCACAGATACGCAGTATTTT.